This entry concerns a single T cell receptor (beta chain). Antigen unknown. V shed 8 bases and J 9 bases; nucleotides not matched to a gene: 12. CDR1 is SEHNR, CDR2 FQNEAQ, per germline (reference sequence). The CDR3 is 14 amino acids. The data stem from a study of cytomegalovirus exposure and HLA in healthy donors. Regarding the study as a whole: Reports showed the classifier diagnosing cytomegalovirus status with high specificity and sensitivity. The study labeled 150 to 200 TCR beta chains cytomegalovirus-associated.

The donors were in the roughly 130-subject validation cohort, distinct from the roughly 720-subject first cohort. The repertoire was sequenced with immunoSEQ multiplex PCR; TCRdb's copy has only in-frame clones and lacks some. The sample yields over 200,000 clones, approximately 80% seen once. The chain couples TRBV7-9 to TRBJ2-1; 8 nucleotides match TRBD2. The specimen sequenced was PBMCs. The sequence derives from a woman aged 25 to 39 in good health and CMV-seropositive. The CDR3 region has the DNA TGTGCCAGCCTGGTCGGCGGGGGGCAAGGTGAGCAGTTCTTC. Its translation: CASLVGGGQGEQFF. Full variable domain (remainder filled in from reference TRBV7-9 and TRBJ2-1): DTGVSQNPRHKITKRGQNVTFRCDPISEHNRLYWYRQTLGQGPEFLTYFQNEAQLEKSRLLSDRFSAERPKGSFSTLEIQRTEQGDSAMYLCASLVGGGQGEQFFGPGTRLTVL.